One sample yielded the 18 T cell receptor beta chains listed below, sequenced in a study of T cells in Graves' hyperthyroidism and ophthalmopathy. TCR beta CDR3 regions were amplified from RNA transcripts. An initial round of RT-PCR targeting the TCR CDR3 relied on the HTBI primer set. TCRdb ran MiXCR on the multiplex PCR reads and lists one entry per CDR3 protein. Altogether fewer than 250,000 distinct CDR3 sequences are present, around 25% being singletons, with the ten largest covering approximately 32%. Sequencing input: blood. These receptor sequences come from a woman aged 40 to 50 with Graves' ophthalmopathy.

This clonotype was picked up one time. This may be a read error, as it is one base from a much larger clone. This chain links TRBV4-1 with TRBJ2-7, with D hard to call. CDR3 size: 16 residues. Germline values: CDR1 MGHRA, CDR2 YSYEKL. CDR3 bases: TGCGCCATCAGCCAACAAGACTTATTAAGCTCCTACGAGCAGTACTTC. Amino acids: CAISQQDLLSSYEQYF.

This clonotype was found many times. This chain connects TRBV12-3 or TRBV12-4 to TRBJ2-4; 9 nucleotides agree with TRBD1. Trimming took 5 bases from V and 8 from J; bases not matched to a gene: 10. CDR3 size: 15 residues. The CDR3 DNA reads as TGTGCCAGCAGTGCCGGACAGGGGATGGGGGACATTCAGTACTTC. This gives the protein CASSAGQGMGDIQYF.

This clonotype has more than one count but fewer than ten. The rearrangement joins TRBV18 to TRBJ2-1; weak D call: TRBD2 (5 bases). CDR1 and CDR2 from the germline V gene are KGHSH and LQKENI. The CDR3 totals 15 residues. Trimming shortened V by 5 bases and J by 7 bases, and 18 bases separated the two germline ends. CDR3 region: CASSSRTSSDNEQFF. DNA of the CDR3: TGTGCCAGCTCATCGCGAACAAGTAGCGATAATGAGCAGTTCTTC. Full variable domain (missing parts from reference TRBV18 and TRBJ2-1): NAGVMQNPRHLVRRRGQEARLRCSPMKGHSHVYWYRQLPEEGLKFMVYLQKENIIDESGMPKERFSAEFPKEGPSILRIQQVVRGDSAAYFCASSSRTSSDNEQFFGPGTRLTVL.

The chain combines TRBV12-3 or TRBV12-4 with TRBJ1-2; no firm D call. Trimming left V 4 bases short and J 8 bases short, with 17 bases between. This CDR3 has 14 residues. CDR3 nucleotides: TGTGCCAGCAGTTCCTCTAGGTATGGCGGAGGCTACACCTTC. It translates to CASSSSRYGGGYTF.

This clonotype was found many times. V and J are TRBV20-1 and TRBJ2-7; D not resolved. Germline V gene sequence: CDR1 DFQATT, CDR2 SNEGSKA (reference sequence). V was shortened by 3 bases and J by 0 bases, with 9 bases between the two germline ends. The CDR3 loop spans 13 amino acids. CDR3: CSASRFSSYEQYF. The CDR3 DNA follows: TGCAGTGCTAGTCGTTTCTCCTCCTACGAGCAGTACTTC.

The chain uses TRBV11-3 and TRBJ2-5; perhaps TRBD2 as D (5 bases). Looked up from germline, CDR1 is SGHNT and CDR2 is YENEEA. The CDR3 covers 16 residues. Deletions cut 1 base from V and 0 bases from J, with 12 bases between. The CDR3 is CASSLGSIGDQETQYF. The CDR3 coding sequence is TGTGCCAGCAGCTTAGGGTCCATCGGGGACCAAGAGACCCAGTACTTC. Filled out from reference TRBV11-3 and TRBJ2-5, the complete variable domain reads EAGVVQSPRYKIIEKKQPVAFWCNPISGHNTLYWYLQNLGQGPELLIRYENEEAVDDSQLPKDRFSAERLKGVDSTLKIQPAELGDSAVYLCASSLGSIGDQETQYFGPGTRLLVL.

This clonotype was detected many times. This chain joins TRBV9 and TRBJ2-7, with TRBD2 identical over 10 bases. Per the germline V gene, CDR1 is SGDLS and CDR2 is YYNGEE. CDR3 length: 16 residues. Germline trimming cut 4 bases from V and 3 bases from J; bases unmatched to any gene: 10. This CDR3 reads CASSPNRASGSYEQYF. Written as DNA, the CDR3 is TGTGCCAGCAGCCCGAATCGGGCTAGCGGGAGCTACGAGCAGTACTTC.

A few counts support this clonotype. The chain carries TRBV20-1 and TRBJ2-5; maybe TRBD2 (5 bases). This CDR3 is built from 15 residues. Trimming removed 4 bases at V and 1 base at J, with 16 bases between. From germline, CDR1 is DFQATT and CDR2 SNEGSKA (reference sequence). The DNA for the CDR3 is TGCAGTGCTAATGGCGCGCGGAGGAGCCAAGAGACCCAGTACTTC. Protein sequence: CSANGARRSQETQYF.

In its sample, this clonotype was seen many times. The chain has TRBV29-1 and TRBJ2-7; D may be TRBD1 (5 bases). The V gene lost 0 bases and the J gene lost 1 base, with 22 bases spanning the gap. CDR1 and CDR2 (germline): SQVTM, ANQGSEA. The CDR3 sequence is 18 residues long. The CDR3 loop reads CSVEEYRGAGSPSYEQYF. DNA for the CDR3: TGCAGCGTTGAAGAGTATAGAGGCGCAGGGTCCCCTTCCTACGAGCAGTACTTC.

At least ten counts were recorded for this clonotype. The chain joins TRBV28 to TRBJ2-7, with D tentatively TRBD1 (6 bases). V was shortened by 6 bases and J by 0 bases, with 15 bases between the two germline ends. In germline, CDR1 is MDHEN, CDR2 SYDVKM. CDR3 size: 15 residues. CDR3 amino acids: CASSLNRAISYEQYF. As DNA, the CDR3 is TGTGCCAGCAGCCTAAACAGGGCTATCTCCTACGAGCAGTACTTC.

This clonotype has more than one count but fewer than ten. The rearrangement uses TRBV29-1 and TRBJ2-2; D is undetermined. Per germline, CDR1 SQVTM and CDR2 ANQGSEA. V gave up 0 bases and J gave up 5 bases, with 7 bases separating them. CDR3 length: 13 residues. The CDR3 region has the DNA TGCAGCGTTGAAGATCGGATAACCGGGGAGCTGTTTTTT. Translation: CSVEDRITGELFF.

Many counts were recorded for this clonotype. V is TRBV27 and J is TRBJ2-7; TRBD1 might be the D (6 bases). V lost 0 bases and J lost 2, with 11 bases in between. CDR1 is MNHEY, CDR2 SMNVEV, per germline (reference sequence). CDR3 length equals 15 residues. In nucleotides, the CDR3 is TGTGCCAGCAGTTTATCGGGCAGGGGCGCCTACGAGCAGTACTTC. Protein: CASSLSGRGAYEQYF.

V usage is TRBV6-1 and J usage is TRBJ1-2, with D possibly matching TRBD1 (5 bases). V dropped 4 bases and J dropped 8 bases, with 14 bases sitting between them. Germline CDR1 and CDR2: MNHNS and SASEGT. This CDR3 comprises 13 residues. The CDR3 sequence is CASSVRGIAGYTF. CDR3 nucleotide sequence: TGTGCCAGCAGTGTAAGGGGAATAGCGGGCTACACCTTC.

Here the CDR3 DNA reads TGTGCCAGCACGGGGCTAGCGGGAGGTTTGTTCGAGCAGTACTTC. It encodes CASTGLAGGLFEQYF. This chain links TRBV2 with TRBJ2-7, with 11 bases matching TRBD2. J lost 6 bases, V lost 7 bases, and 11 bases had no gene match. Germline assignment: CDR1 SNHLY and CDR2 FYNNEI. The CDR3 contains 15 residues. Together with reference TRBV2 and TRBJ2-7, the CDR3 gives the full variable domain: EPEVTQTPSHQVTQMGQEVILRCVPISNHLYFYWYRQILGQKVEFLVSFYNNEISEKSEIFDDQFSVERPDGSNFTLKIRSTKLEDSAMYFCASTGLAGGLFEQYFGPGTRLTVT.

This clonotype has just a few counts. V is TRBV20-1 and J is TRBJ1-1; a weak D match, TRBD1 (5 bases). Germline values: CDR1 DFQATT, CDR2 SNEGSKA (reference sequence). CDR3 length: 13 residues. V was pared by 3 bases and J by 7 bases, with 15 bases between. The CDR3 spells CSASGPAGSEAFF. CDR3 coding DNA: TGCAGTGCTAGTGGTCCAGCAGGGAGTGAAGCTTTCTTT.

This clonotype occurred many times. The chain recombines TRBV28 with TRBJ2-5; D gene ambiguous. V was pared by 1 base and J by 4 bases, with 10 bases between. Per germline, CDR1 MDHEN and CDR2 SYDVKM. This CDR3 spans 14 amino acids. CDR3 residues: CASSLSPRVETQYF. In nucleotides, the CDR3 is TGTGCCAGCAGTTTATCCCCCCGGGTAGAGACCCAGTACTTC.

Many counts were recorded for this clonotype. This CDR3 reads CSAPGKNTGELFF. CDR3 bases: TGCAGTGCCCCTGGCAAGAACACCGGGGAGCTGTTTTTT. V and J are TRBV20-1 and TRBJ2-2; no reliable D call. Germline V lookup: CDR1 DFQATT, CDR2 SNEGSKA (reference sequence). The CDR3 totals 13 residues. V lost 6 bases, J lost 1 base, and 9 bases lay in between.

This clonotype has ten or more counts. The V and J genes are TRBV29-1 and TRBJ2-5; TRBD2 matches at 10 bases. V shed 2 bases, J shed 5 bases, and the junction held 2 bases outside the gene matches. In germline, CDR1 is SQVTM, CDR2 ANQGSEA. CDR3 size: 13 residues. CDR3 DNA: TGCAGCGTTGAACTAGCGGGAGCGGAGACCCAGTACTTC. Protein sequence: CSVELAGAETQYF.